This passage covers 3 T cell receptor beta chains from one sample sequenced in a study of PD-1 blockade in mismatch repair-deficient tumors. Sequenced by immunoSEQ multiplex PCR; TCRdb stores in-frame clones only, minus some. Of about 34,000 clones in the sample, 80% were seen once. The sample consisted of PBMCs, taken 6 weeks after starting pembrolizumab. Every receptor here comes from an adult with mismatch repair-deficient cancer.

This clone was recorded only once. The chain uses TRBV5-5 and TRBJ1-1; D ambiguous. Germline V gives CDR1 SGHKS, CDR2 YYEKEE (reference sequence). The germline V and J ends were trimmed by 0 bases and 3 bases, with 9 bases remaining between them. There are 14 residues in the CDR3. CDR3 DNA sequence: TGTGCCAGCAGCTTGGCCGCGGGGTACACTGAAGCTTTCTTT. This gives the protein CASSLAAGYTEAFF.

The chain links TRBV30 to TRBJ1-2; TRBD1 aligns across 8 bases. Germline CDR1 and CDR2: GTSNPN and SVGIG (reference sequence). The CDR3 is 13 amino acids. Germline trimming cut 1 base from V and 6 bases from J; bases unmatched to any gene: 4. CDR3 sequence: CAWSATGADGYTF. The DNA of the CDR3 is TGTGCCTGGAGTGCGACAGGGGCGGATGGCTACACCTTC.

V is TRBV29-1 and J is TRBJ2-1; 7 bases are shared with TRBD2. CDR3 length: 14 residues. The trim removed 0 bases at V and 8 bases at J, leaving 7 bases unmatched. CDR1 and CDR2 (germline): SQVTM, ANQGSEA. CDR3 loop: CSVEDQDRGDEQFF. CDR3 DNA: TGCAGCGTTGAAGATCAAGATCGGGGGGATGAGCAGTTCTTC.